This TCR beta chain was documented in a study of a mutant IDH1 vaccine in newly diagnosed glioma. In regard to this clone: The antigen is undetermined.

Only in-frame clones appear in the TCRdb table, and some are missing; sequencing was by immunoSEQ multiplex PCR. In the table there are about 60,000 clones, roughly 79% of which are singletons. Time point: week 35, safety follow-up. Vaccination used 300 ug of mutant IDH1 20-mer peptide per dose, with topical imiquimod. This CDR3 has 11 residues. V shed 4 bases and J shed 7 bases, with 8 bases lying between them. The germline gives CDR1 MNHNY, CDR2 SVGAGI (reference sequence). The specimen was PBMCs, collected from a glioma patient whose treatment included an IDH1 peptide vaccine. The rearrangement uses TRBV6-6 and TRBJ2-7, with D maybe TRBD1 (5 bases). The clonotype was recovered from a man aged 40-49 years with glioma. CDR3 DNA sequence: TGTGCCAGCAGTTGGGGCCCGGAGCAGTACTTC. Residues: CASSWGPEQYF.